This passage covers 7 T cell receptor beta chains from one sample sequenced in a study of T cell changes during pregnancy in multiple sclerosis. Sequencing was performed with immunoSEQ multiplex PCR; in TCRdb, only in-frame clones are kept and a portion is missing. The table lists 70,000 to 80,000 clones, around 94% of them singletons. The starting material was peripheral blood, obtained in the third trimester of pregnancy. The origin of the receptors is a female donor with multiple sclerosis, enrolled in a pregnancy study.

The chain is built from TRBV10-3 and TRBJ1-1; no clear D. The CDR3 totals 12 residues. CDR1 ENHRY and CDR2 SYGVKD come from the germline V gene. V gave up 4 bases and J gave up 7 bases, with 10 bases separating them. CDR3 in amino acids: CAISGVRDEAFF. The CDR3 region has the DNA TGTGCCATCAGTGGGGTCCGGGATGAAGCTTTCTTT.

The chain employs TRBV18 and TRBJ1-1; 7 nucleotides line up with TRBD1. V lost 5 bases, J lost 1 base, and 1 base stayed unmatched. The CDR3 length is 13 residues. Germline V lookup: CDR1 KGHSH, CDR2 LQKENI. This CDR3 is CASSTGANTEAFF. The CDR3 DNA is TGTGCCAGCTCAACAGGGGCGAACACTGAAGCTTTCTTT.

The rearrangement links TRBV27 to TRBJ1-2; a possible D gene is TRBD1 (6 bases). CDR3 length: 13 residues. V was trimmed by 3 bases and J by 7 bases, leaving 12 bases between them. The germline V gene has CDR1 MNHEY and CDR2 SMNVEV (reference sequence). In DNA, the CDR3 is TGTGCCAGCAGTTTCGACGACAGGCGTGGCTACACCTTC. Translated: CASSFDDRRGYTF.

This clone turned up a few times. CDR3 coding DNA: TGTGCCAGTAGTATAGAAGCCCGGTGGAGCTCCTATAATTCACCCCTCCACTTT. It specifies CASSIEARWSSYNSPLHF. The gene calls are TRBV19 and TRBJ1-6; D is undetermined. This CDR3 comprises 18 residues. Germline CDR1 and CDR2: LNHDA and SQIVND (reference sequence). Trimming took 0 bases from V and 0 from J, leaving 12 bases between them.

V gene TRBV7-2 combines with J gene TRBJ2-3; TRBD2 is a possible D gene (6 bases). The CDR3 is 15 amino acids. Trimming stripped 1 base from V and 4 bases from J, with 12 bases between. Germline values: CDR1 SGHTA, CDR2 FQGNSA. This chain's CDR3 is CASSLGGGIADTQYF. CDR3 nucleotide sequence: TGTGCCAGCAGCTTAGGTGGAGGGATTGCAGATACGCAGTATTTT. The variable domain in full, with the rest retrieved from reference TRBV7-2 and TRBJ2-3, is GAGVSQSPSNKVTEKGKDVELRCDPISGHTALYWYRQSLGQGLEFLIYFQGNSAPDKSGLPSDRFSAERTGGSVSTLTIQRTQQEDSAVYLCASSLGGGIADTQYFGPGTRLTVL.

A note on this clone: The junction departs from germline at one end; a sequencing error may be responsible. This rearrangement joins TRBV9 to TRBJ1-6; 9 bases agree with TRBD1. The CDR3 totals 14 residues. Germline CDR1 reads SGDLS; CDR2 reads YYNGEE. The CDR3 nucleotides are TGTGCCAGCAGAGGGACAGGGCATAATCCACCCCTCCACTTT. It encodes CASRGTGHNPPLHF.

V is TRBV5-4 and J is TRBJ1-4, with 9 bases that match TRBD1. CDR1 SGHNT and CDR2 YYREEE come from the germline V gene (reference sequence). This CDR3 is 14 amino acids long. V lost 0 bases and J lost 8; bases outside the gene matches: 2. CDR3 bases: TGTGCCAGCAGCTTGGGGACAGGGGAGGAAAAACTGTTTTTT. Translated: CASSLGTGEEKLFF.